This T cell receptor (beta chain) was identified during a study of T cell responses to AZD1222 COVID-19 vaccine. The germline V gene encodes CDR1 SGHNT and CDR2 YENEEA. Between the trimmed V and J ends, which lost 0 bases and 8 bases, there was a span of 7 bases. The CDR3 runs 12 residues. Using immunoSEQ multiplex PCR, the repertoire was profiled, and TCRdb retains in-frame clones only, with some absent. The data hold about 100,000 clones, with 75% to 90% observed a single time. The sequence derives from an adult in good health. The chain couples TRBV11-3 to TRBJ1-1; TRBD1 might be the D (5 bases). The sequencing here drew on peripheral blood, taken on day 0 of AZD1222 vaccination. CDR3 in amino acids: CASSLEGEEAFF. CDR3 DNA sequence: TGTGCCAGCAGCTTAGAGGGGGAAGAAGCTTTCTTT.